Shown below are 10 T cell receptor beta chains from a single sample sequenced in a study of blood T cell repertoires in COVID-19. Using immunoSEQ multiplex PCR, the repertoire was profiled, and TCRdb retains in-frame clones only, with some absent. The table includes under 250,000 clones, 87% detected once. Sequencing was carried out using PBMCs or T cells enriched from blood (not recorded which). These receptors all stem from a woman aged 25 to 39 with acute COVID-19.

This clone came up once. The chain combines TRBV12-5 with TRBJ2-2; 8 bases line up with TRBD1. CDR3 length: 18 residues. Germline V gene data show CDR1 as LGHNT and CDR2 as FRNRAP. Trimming at V came to 6 bases and at J to 5 bases, leaving 17 bases not matched to a gene. DNA for the CDR3: TGTGCTAGTGGAAACTTGGTTGGAGGACAGGGTGTAACCGGGGAGCTGTTTTTT. Translation: CASGNLVGGQGVTGELFF.

The V and J genes are TRBV5-1 and TRBJ1-3, with 7 bases matching TRBD1. The V segment lost 2 bases and the J segment 6 bases; nucleotides outside the gene matches: 2. The CDR3 has 13 amino acids. The germline V gene encodes CDR1 SGHRS and CDR2 YFSETQ. CDR3 in DNA: TGCGCCAGCAGCTTCGGACAGGAAAACACCATATATTTT. It yields the protein CASSFGQENTIYF.

The chain joins TRBV5-1 to TRBJ2-1, with D possibly being TRBD1 (6 bases). The germline gives CDR1 SGHRS, CDR2 YFSETQ. Deletions cut 4 bases from V and 7 bases from J, with 9 bases between. The CDR3 totals 12 residues. This chain's CDR3 is CASSPTGNEQFF. The CDR3 nucleotides read TGCGCCAGCAGCCCCACAGGGAATGAGCAGTTCTTC.

The chain employs TRBV19 and TRBJ1-5, with D possibly TRBD1 on 5 matching bases. The germline V gene encodes CDR1 LNHDA and CDR2 SQIVND (reference sequence). The CDR3 contains 16 residues. The germline V and J ends were trimmed by 3 bases and 4 bases, with 16 bases remaining between them. In DNA form, the CDR3 reads TGTGCCAGTAGTATGGCGGGGACGTCGCGTAATCAGCCCCAGCATTTT. Its protein is CASSMAGTSRNQPQHF.

This sequence joins TRBV5-5 and TRBJ1-4, with D possibly being TRBD1 (5 bases). Trimming removed 2 bases at V and 8 bases at J, with 13 bases between. This CDR3 contains 14 residues. CDR1 and CDR2 from the germline V gene are SGHKS and YYEKEE (reference sequence). CDR3 region: CASSFQGGGEKLFF. CDR3 DNA: TGTGCCAGCAGCTTTCAGGGTGGAGGGGAAAAACTGTTTTTT.

V and J are TRBV18 and TRBJ2-7; possible D gene TRBD1, 6 bases. This CDR3 spans 14 amino acids. V lost 3 bases and J 6 bases, leaving 15 bases between the germline ends. CDR1 and CDR2 from the germline V gene are KGHSH and LQKENI. CDR3 region: CASSPQQGMGEQYF. CDR3 sequence (DNA): TGTGCCAGCTCACCGCAACAGGGAATGGGCGAGCAGTACTTC.

This chain uses TRBV4-3 with TRBJ2-4, with 11 bases fitting TRBD2. The CDR3 spans 21 residues. Germline lookup yields CDR1 LGHNA and CDR2 YSLEER. V shed 1 base, J shed 3 bases, and the junction held 17 bases outside the gene matches. CDR3 protein: CASSQAPTSGGKYRGKNIQYF. CDR3 nucleotide sequence: TGCGCCAGCAGCCAAGCCCCTACTAGCGGGGGCAAATATCGGGGCAAAAACATTCAGTACTTC.

This clone has more than one count but fewer than ten. The CDR3 here is CASSARREGAGYTF. The DNA for the CDR3 is TGTGCCAGCAGCGCACGTCGGGAGGGCGCTGGCTACACCTTC. The gene calls are TRBV11-2 and TRBJ1-2; D gene ambiguous. The CDR3 length is 14 residues. V shed 5 bases and J shed 7 bases, with 17 bases lying between them. In germline, CDR1 is SGHAT, CDR2 FQNNGV.

This chain links TRBV6-2 or TRBV6-3 with TRBJ2-1; D is unclear. V gave up 2 bases and J gave up 8 bases, with 25 bases separating them. The CDR3 consists of 18 residues. Looked up from germline, CDR1 is MNHEY and CDR2 is SVGEGT. The CDR3 here is CASSYTPVGQRPIHEQFF. DNA for the CDR3: TGTGCCAGCAGTTACACTCCTGTTGGGCAGAGACCTATCCATGAGCAGTTCTTC.

A single count supports this clone. V gene TRBV7-2 combines with J gene TRBJ1-5, with D possibly being TRBD1 (5 bases). Trimming took off 1 base at V and 4 bases at J, with 20 bases between the two ends. The V gene's germline CDR1 is SGHTA and CDR2 FQGNSA. The CDR3 is made up of 18 amino acids. The CDR3 protein is CASSLEPRSLGENQPQHF. CDR3 coding DNA: TGTGCCAGCAGCTTAGAACCCAGGTCATTAGGGGAAAATCAGCCCCAGCATTTT.